A selection of T cell receptor beta chains follows, all from one sample in a study of T cells in Graves' hyperthyroidism and ophthalmopathy. TCRdb independently ran MiXCR on the multiplex PCR reads; one entry per CDR3 protein. The data hold a few hundred thousand distinct CDR3 sequences, with around 13% observed a single time. Sequencing input: blood. These receptors were taken from a woman aged 25 to 39 with Graves' hyperthyroidism that later progressed to Graves' ophthalmopathy. CDR3s include the opening cysteine and the closing phenylalanine or tryptophan. The D gene is left open where the match is weak. Not all rows give a size; the values are once, few, many and, for expanded clones, a class.

j_gene | abundance | v_gene | d_gene | CDR3aa | CDR3nt
TRBJ2-1 | - | TRBV28 | TRBD1 | CASTNSGTASYNEQFF | TGTGCCAGCACTAACTCCGGGACAGCTTCCTACAATGAGCAGTTCTTC
TRBJ1-5 | few | TRBV7-3 | - | CASSLTPDSNQPQHF | TGTGCCAGCAGCTTAACACCGGATAGCAATCAGCCCCAGCATTTT
TRBJ1-1 | many | TRBV11-3 | - | CASSLAQGATEAFF | TGTGCCAGCAGCTTAGCCCAGGGAGCCACTGAAGCTTTCTTT
TRBJ1-1 | few | TRBV12-3/TRBV12-4 | - | CASRGSGTSGTEAFF | TGTGCCAGCAGGGGGTCCGGGACCTCGGGCACTGAAGCTTTCTTT
TRBJ2-1 | many | TRBV20-1 | - | CSARDSGAGVDEQFF | TGCAGTGCTAGAGATTCGGGGGCGGGAGTCGATGAGCAGTTCTTC
TRBJ2-1 | many | TRBV7-3 | - | CASSPLRGAIYNEQFF | TGTGCCAGCAGCCCCCTGAGGGGTGCGATATACAATGAGCAGTTCTTC
TRBJ2-5 | many | TRBV5-4 | - | CASSSKEMGSETQYF | TGTGCCAGCAGCTCAAAAGAGATGGGGTCGGAGACCCAGTACTTC
TRBJ2-5 | many | TRBV7-2 | TRBD2 | CASSLEVALAGGPRETQYF | TGTGCCAGCAGCTTAGAGGTGGCGCTAGCGGGAGGGCCCCGGGAGACCCAGTACTTC
TRBJ1-1 | many | TRBV7-3 | - | CASSWDAGSTEAFF | TGTGCCAGCAGCTGGGACGCCGGGAGCACTGAAGCTTTCTTT
TRBJ2-1 | - | TRBV5-1 | TRBD2 | CASSLGTSASGRVRGGEQFF | TGCGCCAGCAGCTTGGGAACCTCGGCTAGCGGGAGAGTCCGCGGGGGTGAGCAGTTCTTC
TRBJ1-6 | many | TRBV6-1 | - | CAVGRESSYNSPLHF | TGTGCCGTAGGACGGGAAAGCTCCTATAATTCACCCCTCCACTTT
TRBJ2-1 | many | TRBV18 | - | CASSRDEQFF | TGTGCCAGCTCACGGGATGAGCAGTTCTTC
TRBJ1-1 | many | TRBV19 | - | CASSLSGGQNTEAFF | TGTGCCAGTTCCCTTTCGGGGGGTCAGAACACTGAAGCTTTCTTT
TRBJ2-1 | - | TRBV7-2 | TRBD2 | CASSSRTSGSGVYNEQFF | TGTGCCAGCAGCTCCCGGACTAGCGGGAGTGGGGTCTACAATGAGCAGTTCTTC
TRBJ2-3 | few | TRBV30 | - | CAWSVGGVTDTQYF | TGTGCCTGGAGTGTCGGAGGAGTCACAGATACGCAGTATTTT
TRBJ2-3 | many | TRBV30 | - | CAWSVPADTQYF | TGTGCCTGGAGTGTACCTGCAGATACGCAGTATTTT
TRBJ2-5 | many | TRBV18 | - | CASSPWPGKQETQYF | TGTGCCAGCTCACCCTGGCCAGGGAAACAAGAGACCCAGTACTTC
TRBJ2-2 | - | TRBV4-3 | - | CASSQEYGAATGELFF | TGCGCCAGCAGCCAAGAATACGGGGCGGCCACCGGGGAGCTGTTTTTT
TRBJ2-2 | many | TRBV6-1 | TRBD2 | CASRLLASGELFF | TGTGCCAGCCGTTTACTAGCGAGCGGGGAGCTGTTTTTT
TRBJ1-2 | - | TRBV27 | - | CASSLFPLGGYTF | TGTGCCAGCAGTTTATTCCCCCTGGGGGGCTACACCTTC
TRBJ2-2 | few | TRBV30 | TRBD2 | CAWLTSLAAGELFF | TGTGCCTGGTTGACTAGCTTGGCCGCCGGGGAGCTGTTTTTT
TRBJ2-1 | many | TRBV7-2 | - | CASSLDGSPHNEQFF | TGTGCCAGCAGCTTAGACGGGAGTCCCCACAATGAGCAGTTCTTC
TRBJ2-3 | many | TRBV30 | - | CAWMLRGGTDTQYF | TGTGCCTGGATGCTCAGGGGAGGCACAGATACGCAGTATTTT
TRBJ2-7 | few | TRBV10-2 | - | CASSDTRQDTAYYEQYF | TGCGCCAGCAGTGACACAAGACAGGACACTGCATACTACGAGCAGTACTTC
TRBJ2-1 | many | TRBV11-3 | TRBD2 | CASSFISSGRPSGEQFF | TGTGCCAGCAGCTTTATTTCTAGCGGGAGGCCATCGGGGGAGCAGTTCTTC
TRBJ1-5 | many | TRBV12-5 | TRBD1 | CASGLVTGYSNQPQHF | TGTGCTAGTGGTTTGGTGACAGGGTATAGCAATCAGCCCCAGCATTTT
TRBJ2-7 | many | TRBV9 | - | CASSVGWDGAYEQYF | TGTGCCAGCAGCGTAGGCTGGGACGGGGCCTACGAGCAGTACTTC
TRBJ2-7 | few | TRBV18 | TRBD1 | CASLAGQGSYEQYF | TGTGCCAGCTTAGCTGGACAGGGCTCCTACGAGCAGTACTTC
TRBJ2-7 | few | TRBV5-1 | - | CASSLVEGEQYF | TGCGCCAGCAGTCTGGTGGAGGGAGAGCAGTACTTC
TRBJ1-4 | - | TRBV19 | - | CASSIFTWAQGREKLFF | TGTGCCAGTAGTATATTCACCTGGGCGCAGGGCCGAGAAAAACTGTTTTTT
TRBJ2-3 | - | TRBV28 | TRBD2 | CASRLAGITDTQYF | TGTGCCAGCAGACTAGCGGGGATCACAGATACGCAGTATTTT
TRBJ1-2 | many | TRBV15 | - | CATSREIQGNGYTF | TGTGCCACCAGCAGAGAAATACAGGGTAATGGCTACACCTTC
TRBJ2-3 | - | TRBV11-2 | - | CASSSYREKDADTQYF | TGTGCCAGCAGCTCTTACAGGGAGAAAGATGCAGATACGCAGTATTTT
TRBJ2-1 | many | TRBV7-2 | - | CASSPSNSGNEQFF | TGTGCCAGCAGCCCTAGTAATAGCGGAAATGAGCAGTTCTTC
TRBJ1-2 | many | TRBV20-1 | TRBD1 | CSARPGQGNGYTF | TGCAGTGCTAGGCCGGGACAGGGGAATGGCTACACCTTC
TRBJ1-6 | many | TRBV4-1 | TRBD1 | CASSQKDRGWNSPLHF | TGCGCCAGCAGCCAAAAGGACAGGGGATGGAATTCACCCCTCCACTTT
TRBJ2-3 | many | TRBV7-8 | TRBD2 | CASSSGLAGRDTQYF | TGTGCCAGCAGCTCGGGACTAGCGGGGAGGGATACGCAGTATTTT
TRBJ2-1 | many | TRBV9 | TRBD1 | CASSGRDRGRDEQFF | TGTGCCAGCAGTGGCCGGGACAGGGGGCGCGATGAGCAGTTCTTC
TRBJ1-1 | many | TRBV30 | - | CAWSVRDSLYTEAFF | TGTGCCTGGAGTGTACGAGACAGCCTTTACACTGAAGCTTTCTTT
TRBJ1-3 | few | TRBV20-1 | - | CSATSGVSGNTIYF | TGCAGTGCTACGTCAGGGGTTTCTGGAAACACCATATATTTT
TRBJ1-6 | few | TRBV30 | - | CAWSVDSLRGSPLHF | TGTGCCTGGAGTGTCGACAGCTTGAGAGGTTCACCCCTCCACTTT
TRBJ2-7 | many | TRBV30 | TRBD2 | CAWSGTSGMSGEQYF | TGTGCCTGGAGTGGGACTAGCGGGATGTCGGGCGAGCAGTACTTC
TRBJ2-5 | many | TRBV29-1 | - | CSVSGGLRGEETQYF | TGCAGCGTATCAGGGGGGTTGCGGGGGGAAGAGACCCAGTACTTC
TRBJ1-2 | many | TRBV28 | TRBD1 | CASSPGTGRYGYTF | TGTGCCAGCAGTCCCGGGACAGGTCGTTATGGCTACACCTTC
TRBJ2-7 | many | TRBV20-1 | TRBD2 | CSARDMAGGPYEQYF | TGCAGTGCTAGAGACATGGCGGGAGGGCCCTACGAGCAGTACTTC
TRBJ2-3 | many | TRBV20-1 | - | CSAITWSGSTDTQYF | TGCAGTGCTATCACCTGGAGCGGGTCCACAGATACGCAGTATTTT
TRBJ2-1 | - | TRBV27 | TRBD1 | CASSRGTGGFEQFF | TGTGCCAGCAGTCGAGGGACAGGGGGATTTGAGCAGTTCTTC
TRBJ2-7 | many | TRBV5-1 | TRBD2 | CASSLSSGSREQYF | TGCGCCAGCAGCTTGTCTAGCGGGAGTCGCGAGCAGTACTTC
TRBJ2-1 | many | TRBV28 | TRBD2 | CASSFGQGGIDEQFF | TGTGCCAGCAGTTTTGGGCAGGGAGGGATAGATGAGCAGTTCTTC
TRBJ2-1 | few | TRBV19 | - | CASTNRPYNEQFF | TGTGCCAGTACCAACAGGCCCTACAATGAGCAGTTCTTC
TRBJ1-5 | many | TRBV3-1 | - | CASSQDRRGGNQPQHF | TGTGCCAGCAGCCAAGATAGAAGGGGAGGCAATCAGCCCCAGCATTTT
TRBJ2-5 | many | TRBV3-1 | TRBD1 | CASSQDLRDSRQETQYF | TGTGCCAGCAGCCAAGATCTCAGGGACAGCCGCCAAGAGACCCAGTACTTC
TRBJ2-1 | many | TRBV7-8 | TRBD2 | CASSRLAGAGEQFF | TGTGCCAGCAGCCGGCTAGCGGGGGCAGGTGAGCAGTTCTTC